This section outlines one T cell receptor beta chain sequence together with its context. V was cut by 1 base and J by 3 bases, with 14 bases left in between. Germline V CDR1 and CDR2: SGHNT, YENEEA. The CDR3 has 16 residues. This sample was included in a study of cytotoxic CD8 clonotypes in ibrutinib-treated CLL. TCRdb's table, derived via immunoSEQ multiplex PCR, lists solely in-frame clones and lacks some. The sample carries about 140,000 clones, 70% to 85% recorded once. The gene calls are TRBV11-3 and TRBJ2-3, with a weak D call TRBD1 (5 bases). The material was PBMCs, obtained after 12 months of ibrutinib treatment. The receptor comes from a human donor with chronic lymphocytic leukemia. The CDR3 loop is CASSLGGRVLTDTQYF. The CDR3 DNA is TGTGCCAGCAGCTTAGGGGGCAGGGTGTTAACAGATACGCAGTATTTT.